Following are 29 T cell receptor beta chains from one sample sequenced in a study of cytomegalovirus exposure and HLA in healthy donors. The study ran its PCR with 60 Vbeta and 13 Jbeta primers. Sequenced by immunoSEQ multiplex PCR; TCRdb stores in-frame clones only, minus some. The sample lists 100,000 to 150,000 clones, 83% seen once, with around 3.5% in the top ten. Sample: PBMCs. The receptor set was obtained from a woman aged 35 to 49 in good health and CMV-seropositive.

The V gene is TRBV19, the J gene TRBJ2-3; weak D call: TRBD2 (5 bases). Trimming left V 2 bases short and J 5 bases short, with 17 bases between. CDR1 is LNHDA, CDR2 SQIVND, per germline (reference sequence). The CDR3 extends over 16 amino acids. CDR3 in amino acids: CASSIRPGSSGDTQYF. The CDR3 coding sequence is TGTGCCAGTAGTATACGTCCGGGATCTTCAGGAGATACGCAGTATTTT. Full variable domain (outside the CDR3, taken from reference TRBV19 and TRBJ2-3): DGGITQSPKYLFRKEGQNVTLSCEQNLNHDAMYWYRQDPGQGLRLIYYSQIVNDFQKGDIAEGYSVSREKKESFPLTVTSAQKNPTAFYLCASSIRPGSSGDTQYFGPGTRLTVL.

The V call is TRBV28, the J call TRBJ2-2; no clear D. From germline, CDR1 is MDHEN and CDR2 SYDVKM. The CDR3 is made up of 11 amino acids. Trimming stripped 3 bases from V and 7 bases from J, with 3 bases between. CDR3 nucleotide sequence: TGTGCCAGCAGTTTTCGCGGGGAGCTGTTTTTT. It yields the protein CASSFRGELFF.

This clone has more than one count but fewer than ten. J is TRBJ2-7 and V is TRBV5-6; D is possibly TRBD2 (6 bases). The germline V gene has CDR1 SGHDT and CDR2 YYEEEE. The CDR3 contains 16 residues. With 1 base removed from V and 0 bases from J, the gap between germline ends came to 14 bases. Written as DNA, the CDR3 is TGTGCCAGCAGCTTGTTTCCAGGGAGGAGCTCCTACGAGCAGTACTTC. Its protein is CASSLFPGRSSYEQYF.

This CDR3 reads CASSVDRGRGNTIYF. The CDR3 nucleotides read TGTGCCAGCAGTGTCGACAGGGGTCGAGGAAACACCATATATTTT. The gene calls are TRBV2 and TRBJ1-3; the match to TRBD1 covers 8 bases. This CDR3 comprises 15 residues. The V segment lost 4 bases and the J segment 4 bases; nucleotides outside the gene matches: 6. Germline loops: CDR1 SNHLY, CDR2 FYNNEI.

The chain employs TRBV6-6 and TRBJ2-1; the match to TRBD1 covers 11 bases. Trimming at V came to 6 bases and at J to 0 bases, leaving 4 bases not matched to a gene. The CDR3 is 16 residues long. In germline, CDR1 is MNHNY, CDR2 SVGAGI (reference sequence). CDR3 DNA: TGTGCCAGCAGGACTGGGACAGGGGGCTCCTACAATGAGCAGTTCTTC. Translation gives CASRTGTGGSYNEQFF.

This rearrangement joins TRBV7-9 to TRBJ2-3; TRBD1 agrees at 8 bases. Germline V gene sequence: CDR1 SEHNR, CDR2 FQNEAQ (reference sequence). Unmatched junction bases numbered 5, after V lost 2 bases and J lost 7 bases. The CDR3 runs 14 residues. Here the CDR3 reads CASSLRQGPYTQYF. The DNA for the CDR3 is TGTGCCAGCAGCTTACGACAGGGGCCATATACGCAGTATTTT.

The CDR3 sequence: CASSEENDITNYGYTF. Here the CDR3 DNA reads TGTGCCAGCAGTGAAGAAAATGACATTACTAACTATGGCTACACCTTC. The rearrangement links TRBV6-1 to TRBJ1-2, with D hard to call. Trimming left V 1 base short and J 0 bases short, with 12 bases between. The CDR3 spans 16 residues. Germline CDR1 reads MNHNS; CDR2 reads SASEGT.

The chain couples TRBV7-6 to TRBJ2-7; TRBD2 is a possible D gene (6 bases). Deletions cut 6 bases from V and 3 bases from J, with 18 bases between. CDR3 length equals 15 residues. Germline V gene data show CDR1 as SGHVS and CDR2 as FNYEAQ. CDR3 protein: CASRPDGSGFYEQYF. The CDR3 nucleotides read TGTGCCAGCAGGCCTGACGGGAGCGGGTTCTACGAGCAGTACTTC.

V and J are TRBV7-9 and TRBJ1-1, with D uncertain. This CDR3 region has 12 residues. V lost 2 bases and J lost 5, with 6 bases in between. Germline CDR1 and CDR2: SEHNR and FQNEAQ (reference sequence). CDR3 sequence: CASSLRETEAFF. CDR3 nucleotide sequence: TGTGCCAGCAGCTTAAGGGAGACTGAAGCTTTCTTT.

The chain recombines TRBV5-1 with TRBJ2-5, with 7 bases fitting TRBD2. Per germline, CDR1 SGHRS and CDR2 YFSETQ. CDR3 size: 14 residues. The junction had 7 bases not matched to a gene; V was cut back by 5 bases and J by 3 bases. As DNA, the CDR3 is TGCGCCAGCAGTAGCTCCCTAGCGGAAGAGACCCAGTACTTC. The encoded protein is CASSSSLAEETQYF.

The J gene is TRBJ2-7, the V gene TRBV7-9, with D uncertain. This CDR3 has 13 amino acids. V was trimmed by 2 bases and J by 2 bases, leaving 7 bases between them. Germline V gives CDR1 SEHNR, CDR2 FQNEAQ (reference sequence). For the CDR3, the DNA is TGTGCCAGCAGCTTATACAACCCCTACGAGCAGTACTTC. Its protein is CASSLYNPYEQYF.

This rearrangement joins TRBV18 to TRBJ2-3; 10 positions match TRBD2. The CDR3 is 18 amino acids. CDR1 and CDR2 (germline): KGHSH, LQKENI. After removal of 8 bases from V and 3 bases from J, the junction contained 17 bases not matched to a gene. CDR3 protein: CASPRLAGELGRTDTQYF. CDR3 nucleotides: TGTGCCAGCCCCAGGCTAGCGGGAGAATTAGGTAGGACAGATACGCAGTATTTT.

The V call is TRBV2, the J call TRBJ2-5, with TRBD2 matching over 10 bases. The CDR3 consists of 14 residues. The ends lost 8 bases at V and 5 bases at J; junction bases unmatched: 8. Germline-derived CDR1 and CDR2 are SNHLY and FYNNEI. CDR3 sequence reads: CASLETSGFETQYF. The CDR3 DNA sequence: TGTGCCAGCCTGGAGACTAGCGGGTTCGAGACCCAGTACTTC.

A word on this clone: At one of its ends the junction is not consistent with the germline gene, which may arise from a read error. This chain uses TRBV7-9 with TRBJ1-1; the D is unclear. Looked up from germline, CDR1 is SEHNR and CDR2 is FQNEAQ (reference sequence). This CDR3 has 12 amino acids. The CDR3 DNA reads as TGTTCCAGCAGCTCCTCGGGATTTGAAGCTTTCTTT. Residues: CSSSSSGFEAFF.

The gene calls are TRBV13 and TRBJ2-5; 7 nucleotides match TRBD2. This CDR3 spans 15 amino acids. Germline V lookup: CDR1 PRHDT, CDR2 FYEKMQ (reference sequence). J was trimmed by 5 bases and V by 6 bases; bases with no gene match: 12. The CDR3 spells CASSAGAGWEETQYF. In DNA, the CDR3 is TGTGCCAGCAGTGCGGGAGCGGGTTGGGAGGAGACCCAGTACTTC.

This clone was counted a few times. CDR3: CASSLDGLFQETQYF. CDR3 nucleotide sequence: TGTGCCAGCAGCTTGGATGGGCTTTTTCAAGAGACCCAGTACTTC. The gene calls are TRBV5-4 and TRBJ2-5; D ambiguous. From germline, CDR1 is SGHNT and CDR2 YYREEE (reference sequence). The V and J ends lost 0 bases and 2 bases respectively, with 11 bases between them. The CDR3 is 15 residues long. The full variable domain, its missing parts supplied by reference TRBV5-4 and TRBJ2-5, is ETGVTQSPTHLIKTRGQQVTLRCSSQSGHNTVSWYQQALGQGPQFIFQYYREEENGRGNFPPRFSGLQFPNYSSELNVNALELDDSALYLCASSLDGLFQETQYFGPGTRLLVL.

The rearrangement uses TRBV6-6 and TRBJ1-4; no definite D call. Germline V CDR1 and CDR2: MNHNY, SVGAGI (reference sequence). The CDR3 has 14 amino acids. The V end was cut by 7 bases, the J end by 7 bases, with 16 bases between. The CDR3 region has the DNA TGTGCCAGCACCTCGGGAGGCCGGGGTGAAAAACTGTTTTTT. Translated: CASTSGGRGEKLFF.

Only a few counts were recorded for this clone. V is TRBV27 and J is TRBJ1-3; D is perhaps TRBD1 (5 bases). The CDR3 is 15 amino acids. Germline CDR1 is MNHEY and CDR2 is SMNVEV (reference sequence). Trimming pared 7 bases from V and 5 bases from J, leaving 18 bases between. CDR3 in amino acids: CASKPIWGDRNTIYF. The CDR3, as DNA: TGTGCCAGCAAACCCATTTGGGGGGATCGAAACACCATATATTTT.

This clone was seen a handful of times. The rearrangement uses TRBV5-6 and TRBJ1-1; D not resolved. CDR3 length: 12 residues. The V gene lost 5 bases and the J gene lost 0 bases, with 5 bases spanning the gap. Germline CDR1 and CDR2: SGHDT and YYEEEE. Here the CDR3 reads CASRQMNTEAFF. The DNA of the CDR3 is TGTGCCAGCAGACAAATGAACACTGAAGCTTTCTTT.

This chain uses TRBV7-3 with TRBJ2-2, with 9 bases fitting TRBD1. The V segment lost 5 bases and the J segment 4 bases; nucleotides outside the gene matches: 11. Germline V CDR1 and CDR2: SGHTA, FQGTGA. This CDR3 has 17 residues. Here the CDR3 reads CASSHGTGLAGTGELFF. DNA for the CDR3: TGTGCCAGCAGCCACGGGACAGGGCTCGCGGGCACCGGGGAGCTGTTTTTT.

The chain is built from TRBV29-1 and TRBJ2-1; TRBD2 might be the D (5 bases). The CDR3 runs 13 residues. From germline, CDR1 is SQVTM and CDR2 ANQGSEA. Trimming removed 4 bases from V and 2 bases from J, with 9 bases in between. CDR3 DNA: TGCAGCGTTGTCGGCGGGCCCTACAATGAGCAGTTCTTC. Its protein product is CSVVGGPYNEQFF.

V is TRBV9 and J is TRBJ2-7, with 8 bases fitting TRBD2. This CDR3 region has 16 residues. The trim removed 0 bases at V and 7 bases at J, leaving 12 bases unmatched. Germline CDR1 is SGDLS and CDR2 is YYNGEE. The CDR3 sequence is CASSVDPGGPVGEQYF. CDR3 DNA sequence: TGTGCCAGCAGCGTAGACCCGGGAGGGCCGGTGGGAGAGCAGTACTTC.

This clone was counted only a few times. The CDR3 bases are TGTGCCAGCAGCTTAGTAGTCGCAGATACGCAGTATTTT. Its translation is CASSLVVADTQYF. V and J are TRBV7-6 and TRBJ2-3; D ambiguous. The CDR3 consists of 13 residues. From germline, CDR1 is SGHVS and CDR2 FNYEAQ. The ends were cut back, 1 base at V and 4 bases at J, with 6 bases in the middle.

On this clone itself: Germline is not matched at one junction end, which may reflect a read error. V is TRBV29-1 and J is TRBJ2-1; tentative D call: TRBD1 (6 bases). The CDR3 is 12 residues long. Germline V gene sequence: CDR1 SQVTM, CDR2 ANQGSEA. As DNA, the CDR3 is TGCAGCGTAGAAGGGTTGGGGGCTGAGCAGTTCTTC. This codes for CSVEGLGAEQFF.

The chain recombines TRBV15 with TRBJ2-1; the D gene is possibly TRBD2 (6 bases). Germline loops: CDR1 LNHNV, CDR2 YYDKDF (reference sequence). The CDR3 covers 15 residues. V was shortened by 5 bases and J by 4 bases, with 15 bases between the two germline ends. The DNA for the CDR3 is TGTGCCACCAGCGCCTCGACGGGGGATTACAATGAGCAGTTCTTC. This encodes CATSASTGDYNEQFF.

The chain is built from TRBV9 and TRBJ1-1; D is undetermined. Germline V gene lookup returns CDR1 SGDLS and CDR2 YYNGEE. The ends were cut back, 0 bases at V and 2 bases at J, with 17 bases in the middle. The length of the CDR3 is 17 residues. The CDR3 coding sequence is TGTGCCAGCAGCGTAGTACCGGAGCCCGGGGAAAACACTGAAGCTTTCTTT. Its translation: CASSVVPEPGENTEAFF.

This chain links TRBV28 with TRBJ2-2; 11 nucleotides agree with TRBD2. The CDR3 is made up of 18 amino acids. The germline gives CDR1 MDHEN, CDR2 SYDVKM. Trimming cost V 6 bases and J 2 bases; bases outside gene matches: 11. CDR3 DNA sequence: TGTGCCAGCAGCCATCTCGGACTAGCGGGTTTAAACACCGGGGAGCTGTTTTTT. It is translated as CASSHLGLAGLNTGELFF.

This clone is a singleton in its sample. Here the CDR3 DNA reads TGTGCCAGCAGCGCGGGACAGGACAATGAAAAACTGTTTTTT. Protein product: CASSAGQDNEKLFF. V is TRBV9 and J is TRBJ1-4; 8 bases map to TRBD1. Germline assignment: CDR1 SGDLS and CDR2 YYNGEE. This CDR3 is built from 14 residues. V lost 3 bases and J lost 5; bases outside the gene matches: 3. Full variable domain (remainder filled in from reference TRBV9 and TRBJ1-4): DSGVTQTPKHLITATGQRVTLRCSPRSGDLSVYWYQQSLDQGLQFLIQYYNGEERAKGNILERFSAQQFPDLHSELNLSSLELGDSALYFCASSAGQDNEKLFFGSGTQLSVL.

This rearrangement joins TRBV19 to TRBJ1-2, with 9 bases identical to TRBD1. This CDR3 spans 15 amino acids. J gave up 8 bases and V 7 bases, and 14 bases lay outside the gene matches. Germline-derived CDR1 and CDR2 are LNHDA and SQIVND (reference sequence). The CDR3 nucleotides are TGTGCCAGTACGGAAGGGACAGGGAGGGCCTTGGGCTACACCTTC. It encodes CASTEGTGRALGYTF.